These 24 T cell receptor beta chains were sequenced from one sample in a study of read filtering for tumor transcriptome and immune sequencing. Molecular barcoded adaptors covering alpha/delta and beta/gamma chains were used on 400 ng RNA. TCRdb redid the calling of the reads with MiXCR, one entry per CDR3 protein. Here the sample spans approximately 61,000 distinct CDR3 sequences, around 18% being singletons. Sequencing input: a population of CD138-negative cells sorted from bone marrow. These receptors all stem from a donor over 35 with multiple myeloma.

This clonotype was picked up many times. J is TRBJ2-5 and V is TRBV6-1; D is undetermined. The CDR3 has 11 amino acids. Between the trimmed V and J ends, which lost 6 bases and 4 bases, there was a span of 6 bases. From germline, CDR1 is MNHNS and CDR2 SASEGT. CDR3 protein: CASRVLETQYF. In DNA, the CDR3 is TGTGCCAGCAGAGTCTTAGAGACCCAGTACTTC.

The sample holds many counts of this clonotype. This sequence joins TRBV20-1 and TRBJ2-5, with 10 bases matching TRBD2. The V segment lost 6 bases and the J segment 5 bases; nucleotides outside the gene matches: 12. The CDR3 totals 15 residues. The germline gives CDR1 DFQATT, CDR2 SNEGSKA (reference sequence). The CDR3 bases are TGCAGTGCAGGGGATAGCGGGAGGCAAAAGGAGACCCAGTACTTC. Translated, it gives CSAGDSGRQKETQYF.

At least ten counts were recorded for this clonotype. This rearrangement joins TRBV20-1 to TRBJ2-1; 10 bases are a match to TRBD2. CDR3 length equals 16 residues. CDR1 is DFQATT, CDR2 SNEGSKA, per germline (reference sequence). V lost 3 bases to trimming and J lost 5 bases; unmatched junction nucleotides: 10. CDR3 in DNA: TGCAGTGCTAGCATCAGGACTAGCGGAATTAACAATGAGCAGTTCTTC. It yields the protein CSASIRTSGINNEQFF.

The chain recombines TRBV21-1 with TRBJ2-5. TRBV21-1 is a pseudogene segment. The CDR3 is made up of 11 amino acids. The CDR3 region is CASSNQETQYF. DNA of the CDR3: TGTGCCAGCAGCAACCAAGAGACCCAGTACTTC.

This clonotype appeared many times. The missing conserved phenylalanine or tryptophan at the end of this CDR3 makes a read error likely. The genes are TRBV4-1 and TRBJ2-1; 11 bases are shared with TRBD2. The CDR3 contains 17 residues. Losses at the gene ends were 4 bases for V and 9 bases for J; bases not matched to a gene: 14. In germline, CDR1 is MGHRA, CDR2 YSYEKL. DNA of the CDR3: TGCGCCAGCAGCCTTGGGTTCGGAACTAGCGGGAGCGGTGAGCAGTTCCTC. Residues: CASSLGFGTSGSGEQFL.

This clonotype has a count of ten or more. CDR3 nucleotide sequence: TGTGCCAGCAGCAAATGGGACAGGGGTTGGCAAGAGACCCAGTACTTC. This translates into CASSKWDRGWQETQYF. J is TRBJ2-5 and V is TRBV21-1; the table's D call TRBD1 went unverified against the DNA. TRBV21-1 is a pseudogene. The CDR3 has 16 residues.

This clonotype was seen a handful of times. V and J are TRBV7-3 and TRBJ2-6, with 8 bases matching TRBD1. Germline V gene lookup returns CDR1 SGHTA and CDR2 FQGTGA. The CDR3 covers 16 residues. V lost 3 bases and J lost 3; bases outside the gene matches: 4. The DNA for the CDR3 is TGTGCCAGCAGCTTTCTACAGGGGGTTGGGGCCAACGTCCTGACTTTC. Its protein product is CASSFLQGVGANVLTF.

This clonotype has at least ten counts. The chain employs TRBV11-2 and TRBJ2-2; TRBD1 matches 10 bases. The CDR3 totals 18 residues. J gave up 7 bases and V 5 bases, and 16 bases lay outside the gene matches. Germline assignment: CDR1 SGHAT and CDR2 FQNNGV. The CDR3 loop is CASSQASDRGPRGGELFF. The CDR3 DNA reads as TGTGCCAGCAGCCAAGCCTCTGACAGGGGGCCGAGGGGCGGGGAGCTGTTTTTT.

This clonotype was detected many times. The chain links TRBV10-2 to TRBJ2-1; D is unclear. The CDR3 is 15 residues long. In germline, CDR1 is WSHSY, CDR2 SAAADI. V gave up 0 bases and J gave up 3 bases, with 9 bases separating them. The CDR3 is CASSESTADYNEQFF. CDR3 bases: TGCGCCAGCAGTGAGTCGACCGCTGACTACAATGAGCAGTTCTTC.

This chain joins TRBV20-1 and TRBJ2-7; 8 bases line up with TRBD2. The trim removed 2 bases at V and 3 bases at J, leaving 6 bases unmatched. Germline loops: CDR1 DFQATT, CDR2 SNEGSKA (reference sequence). This CDR3 spans 14 amino acids. The CDR3 DNA follows: TGCAGTGCTAGAATAGCGGGACCAGACTACGAGCAGTACTTC. It encodes CSARIAGPDYEQYF.

This clonotype showed up just once. A much more abundant neighbour one base away suggests this may be a read error. The rearrangement links TRBV10-3 to TRBJ1-4; no firm D call. CDR1 is ENHRY, CDR2 SYGVKD, per germline. CDR3 length: 10 amino acids. In DNA, the CDR3 is TGTGCCACACGTAATGAAAAACCGTTTTTT. Amino acids: CATRNEKPFF.

The table lists this clonotype with many counts. V is TRBV20-1 and J is TRBJ2-4; possible D gene TRBD1, 5 bases. Germline CDR1 reads DFQATT; CDR2 reads SNEGSKA (reference sequence). V was shortened by 1 base and J by 2 bases, with 9 bases between the two germline ends. This CDR3 region has 14 residues. CDR3 sequence reads: CSARGGKTKNIQYF. As DNA, the CDR3 is TGCAGTGCTAGAGGGGGCAAGACCAAAAACATTCAGTACTTC.

Worth noting for this clonotype: One end of the junction is discordant with germline, which a read error may explain. The chain is built from TRBV5-1 and TRBJ2-5; 10 nucleotides agree with TRBD2. The length of the CDR3 is 15 residues. Germline lookup yields CDR1 SGHRS and CDR2 YFSETQ. Written as DNA, the CDR3 is TGCGCCAGCAGCTCAAGCGGGAGGGCCACAGAGTCCCAGTACTTC. Translated, it gives CASSSSGRATESQYF. Supplemented by reference TRBV5-1 and TRBJ2-5, the full variable domain reads KAGVTQTPRYLIKTRGQQVTLSCSPISGHRSVSWYQQTPGQGLQFLFEYFSETQRNKGNFPGRFSGRQFSNSRSEMNVSTLELGDSALYLCASSSSGRATESQYFGPGTRLLVL.

Many counts were recorded for this clonotype. This chain joins TRBV20-1 and TRBJ1-1; D is unclear. The length of the CDR3 is 14 residues. V was cut by 5 bases and J by 1 base, with 14 bases left in between. CDR1 is DFQATT, CDR2 SNEGSKA, per germline (reference sequence). The DNA of the CDR3 is TGCAGTGCTCGTCGCACCACCGGGAACACTGAAGCTTTCTTT. Translation gives CSARRTTGNTEAFF.

A word on this clonotype: A far larger clone is one nucleotide away, so this likely arose from a read error. The CDR3 carries no conserved terminal phenylalanine or tryptophan, so it likely arises from a read error. The rearrangement links TRBV5-7 to TRBJ2-1; no firm D call. TRBV5-7 is assigned to the ORF class and has an uncertain function. V was pared by 2 bases and J by 7 bases, with 19 bases between. There are 16 residues in the CDR3. The CDR3 DNA follows: TGTGCCAGCAGCTTCAACCGGGCCCGATCCGTAAATGAGCAGTTCCTC. It encodes CASSFNRARSVNEQFL.

As concerns this clonotype: A much bigger clone sits one base away, suggesting this may be a read error. The genes are TRBV28 and TRBJ1-1, with TRBD1 matching over 8 bases. The CDR3 has 12 amino acids. CDR1 MDHEN and CDR2 SYDVKM come from the germline V gene. In DNA form, the CDR3 reads TGTGCCAGCAGCACCGGACAGGGTGAGGCTTCCTTT. It codes for CASSTGQGEASF.

This clonotype was counted at least ten times. The chain is built from TRBV7-3 and TRBJ2-6; weak D call: TRBD2 (5 bases). The CDR3 spans 14 residues. CDR1 and CDR2 (germline): SGHTA, FQGTGA. V lost 6 bases, J lost 1 base, and 7 bases lay in between. CDR3 residues: CASSSGSGANVLTF. CDR3 coding DNA: TGTGCCAGCAGTTCGGGATCTGGGGCCAACGTCCTGACTTTC.

This clonotype was detected ten times or more. The V and J genes are TRBV21-1 and TRBJ1-1. TRBV21-1 is tagged as a pseudogene. The CDR3 runs 10 residues. The CDR3 DNA is TGTGCCCTAGAAGGGACTGAAGCTTTCTTT. Encoded protein: CALEGTEAFF.

This clonotype appeared many times. V is TRBV29-1 and J is TRBJ2-3, with D perhaps matching TRBD2 (6 bases). Germline V gene sequence: CDR1 SQVTM, CDR2 ANQGSEA. The CDR3 extends over 13 amino acids. The CDR3 protein is CTIPGGSGDTQYF. CDR3 DNA sequence: TGCACCATCCCCGGGGGTTCCGGAGATACGCAGTATTTT.

In DNA form, the CDR3 reads TGCAGTGCTAGAGATCCCCAGGAAAATGAAAAACTGTTTTTT. This codes for CSARDPQENEKLFF. The V gene is TRBV20-1, the J gene TRBJ1-4; no clear D gene. CDR1 DFQATT and CDR2 SNEGSKA come from the germline V gene (reference sequence). V gave up 0 bases and J gave up 5 bases, with 10 bases separating them. CDR3 length equals 14 residues.

V gene TRBV19 combines with J gene TRBJ1-4; TRBD1 is a possible D gene (5 bases). The V gene lost 5 bases and the J gene lost 7 bases, with 17 bases spanning the gap. The germline gives CDR1 LNHDA, CDR2 SQIVND (reference sequence). The CDR3 extends over 15 amino acids. DNA of the CDR3: TGTGCCAGTAGTCTACCCACTGGGGGTGGTGAAAAACTGTTTTTT. This gives the protein CASSLPTGGGEKLFF.

Points on this clonotype: Possible read error: a much larger clone is one base away. The chain links TRBV29-1 to TRBJ2-3, with D perhaps TRBD2 (6 bases). This CDR3 spans 15 amino acids. The germline V gene encodes CDR1 SQVTM and CDR2 ANQGSEA. V lost 7 bases and J 6 bases, leaving 23 bases between the germline ends. The CDR3 region has the DNA TGCAGCGCGAAAGGTGGCGGGGTGGGCTTTGATACGCAGTATTTT. This translates into CSAKGGGVGFDTQYF.

This clonotype has more than one count but fewer than ten. The chain carries TRBV9 and TRBJ2-5; D may be TRBD2 (6 bases). The V gene's germline CDR1 is SGDLS and CDR2 YYNGEE. V lost 4 bases to trimming and J lost 2 bases, with 9 bases between them. The CDR3 has 13 amino acids. CDR3 coding DNA: TGTGCCAGCAGCTCCGGGAGACAAGAGACCCAGTACTTC. This gives the protein CASSSGRQETQYF.

On this clonotype itself: A read error likely explains this, since a far larger clone differs by one base. This sequence joins TRBV20-1 and TRBJ1-4, with TRBD2 as a possible D gene (7 bases). The DNA end lines up better with TRBJ2-3; the J call may be wrong. Per germline, CDR1 DFQATT and CDR2 SNEGSKA (reference sequence). The CDR3 consists of 14 residues. The CDR3 DNA is TGCAGTGCTATCAGCAGCGGGACAACAGGTACGCAGTATTTT. This codes for CSAISSGTTGTQYF.